The clone carrying this T cell receptor (beta chain) was recorded many times. The antigen is not known. With molecular barcodes, quantitative 5'-RACE was used to make the TCR beta libraries. Via MiXCR, TCRdb re-called the 5' RACE reads, giving one row per CDR3 protein. Of about 39,000 distinct CDR3 sequences in the sample, less than 4% were seen once. This specimen belongs to a study of CD8 T cells in ankylosing spondylitis. Overall study results and limits: Significant enrichment of disease-linked clones was reported in matched ankylosing spondylitis synovial fluid. A motif of 7 to 9 highly homologous TCR beta variants was seen as apparently characteristic of ankylosing spondylitis blood. Clones that were linked to disease were CD8+ and were relatively rare in peripheral blood.

The material sequenced was blood, either unsorted or a sorted T cell fraction (not recorded which). The origin of this receptor is a male donor with ankylosing spondylitis or in good health (not recorded which).

CDR3 nucleotides: TGTGCCAGCAGCGGGGACAGAGACTATGGCTACACCTTC. Translated, it gives CASSGDRDYGYTF. V gene TRBV9 combines with J gene TRBJ1-2; 7 nucleotides align to TRBD1. This CDR3 spans 13 amino acids. V shed 3 bases and J 3 bases; nucleotides not matched to a gene: 2. The V gene's germline CDR1 is SGDLS and CDR2 YYNGEE.